The rows below give T cell receptor beta chains drawn from one sample of a study of blood T cell repertoires in COVID-19. Produced via immunoSEQ multiplex PCR; TCRdb's table is partial and in-frame only. The data show roughly 250,000 clones, with roughly 90% seen just once and 2.3% held by the top ten. Sequencing was carried out using PBMCs or T cells enriched from blood (not recorded which). The receptors derive from a woman between 40 and 50 years old with acute COVID-19. Both conserved end residues are part of each CDR3. The order of the fields is clone size, D gene, CDR3 length, V gene, J gene, CDR3 DNA, CDR3 protein. A D gene is named only where the DNA matches it firmly. Part of the rows lack a size; the others show once, few, many or a class for expanded clones.

abundance: -
d_gene: TRBD2
len: 15
v_gene: TRBV19
j_gene: TRBJ2-1
CDR3nt: TGTGCCAGTAGCGGACTAGCGGGAGGTAAAAATGAGCAGTTCTTC
CDR3aa: CASSGLAGGKNEQFF

abundance: -
d_gene: TRBD1
len: 13
v_gene: TRBV18
j_gene: TRBJ2-7
CDR3nt: TGTGCCAGCTCCCAGGGACAGGGGAGCGAGCAGTACTTC
CDR3aa: CASSQGQGSEQYF

abundance: many
d_gene: -
len: 14
v_gene: TRBV2
j_gene: TRBJ1-5
CDR3nt: TGTGCCAGCAGCGTCAACTATAGCAATCAGCCCCAGCATTTT
CDR3aa: CASSVNYSNQPQHF

abundance: -
d_gene: -
len: 12
v_gene: TRBV12-3/TRBV12-4
j_gene: TRBJ1-2
CDR3nt: TGTGCCAGCAGTTTAGAGACATATGGCTACACCTTC
CDR3aa: CASSLETYGYTF

abundance: -
d_gene: -
len: 14
v_gene: TRBV18
j_gene: TRBJ1-5
CDR3nt: TGTGCCAGCTCAACCTCCACGGGAGCGCAGCCCCAGCATTTT
CDR3aa: CASSTSTGAQPQHF

abundance: -
d_gene: TRBD2
len: 16
v_gene: TRBV5-4
j_gene: TRBJ2-5
CDR3nt: TGTGCCAGCAGCTTTGTGGGCAGGGCGGGGGAAGAGACCCAGTACTTC
CDR3aa: CASSFVGRAGEETQYF

abundance: -
d_gene: TRBD2
len: 17
v_gene: TRBV7-9
j_gene: TRBJ2-1
CDR3nt: TGTGCCAGCAGCTTAGAGCGGACTAGCGGGAGGGGGTATGAGCAGTTCTTC
CDR3aa: CASSLERTSGRGYEQFF

abundance: once
d_gene: -
len: 15
v_gene: TRBV2
j_gene: TRBJ1-2
CDR3nt: TGTGCCAGCAGTGAAGACAGGGCGTGGAACTATGGCTACACCTTC
CDR3aa: CASSEDRAWNYGYTF

abundance: -
d_gene: TRBD1
len: 17
v_gene: TRBV4-1
j_gene: TRBJ1-1
CDR3nt: TGCGCCAGCAGCCAAAAACAGGGGGCCCCCGGCGCAGCTGAAGCTTTCTTT
CDR3aa: CASSQKQGAPGAAEAFF

abundance: -
d_gene: -
len: 13
v_gene: TRBV11-2
j_gene: TRBJ2-7
CDR3nt: TGTGCCAGCAGCTTAAATTACTTTTACGAGCAGTACTTC
CDR3aa: CASSLNYFYEQYF

abundance: -
d_gene: TRBD1
len: 13
v_gene: TRBV7-8
j_gene: TRBJ2-7
CDR3nt: TGTGCCAGCAACCAGGGGGCGCGGGACGAGCAGTACTTC
CDR3aa: CASNQGARDEQYF

abundance: -
d_gene: TRBD1
len: 17
v_gene: TRBV28
j_gene: TRBJ1-2
CDR3nt: TGTGCCAGCAGTAGGGCCGGGACAGGATCTGCTAACTATGGCTACACCTTC
CDR3aa: CASSRAGTGSANYGYTF

abundance: -
d_gene: TRBD2
len: 18
v_gene: TRBV11-3
j_gene: TRBJ2-3
CDR3nt: TGTGCCAGCAGCTTAGTCCGGACTAGCGGGAGGTCGGGGAATACGCAGTATTTT
CDR3aa: CASSLVRTSGRSGNTQYF

abundance: -
d_gene: TRBD1
len: 15
v_gene: TRBV4-1
j_gene: TRBJ2-7
CDR3nt: TGCGCCAGCAGTCAGGGGGCCTTGAGCTCCTACGAGCAGTACTTC
CDR3aa: CASSQGALSSYEQYF

abundance: -
d_gene: TRBD1
len: 14
v_gene: TRBV6-5
j_gene: TRBJ1-1
CDR3nt: TGTGCCAGCAGACCTCGACAGGGGTTTACTGAAGCTTTCTTT
CDR3aa: CASRPRQGFTEAFF

abundance: -
d_gene: -
len: 13
v_gene: TRBV13
j_gene: TRBJ1-1
CDR3nt: TGTGCCAGCAGCTTCCGGGGTTCCACTGAAGCTTTCTTT
CDR3aa: CASSFRGSTEAFF

abundance: -
d_gene: -
len: 14
v_gene: TRBV5-6
j_gene: TRBJ2-5
CDR3nt: TGTGCCAGCAGCTTGCCCCGTGTCCAAGAGACCCAGTACTTC
CDR3aa: CASSLPRVQETQYF

abundance: -
d_gene: TRBD2
len: 14
v_gene: TRBV4-1
j_gene: TRBJ2-2
CDR3nt: TGCGCCAGCAGGTCCGGGACTACCACCGGGGAGCTGTTTTTT
CDR3aa: CASRSGTTTGELFF

abundance: -
d_gene: -
len: 14
v_gene: TRBV3-1/TRBV3-2
j_gene: TRBJ1-1
CDR3nt: TGTGCCAGCAGCCAAGGTGCAGGATCAGCTGAAGCTTTCTTT
CDR3aa: CASSQGAGSAEAFF

abundance: -
d_gene: TRBD1
len: 15
v_gene: TRBV6-5
j_gene: TRBJ1-1
CDR3nt: TGTGCCAGCAGCCCACCGGGACAGACTAACACTGAAGCTTTCTTT
CDR3aa: CASSPPGQTNTEAFF

abundance: -
d_gene: TRBD1
len: 16
v_gene: TRBV19
j_gene: TRBJ1-5
CDR3nt: TGTGCCAGTAGGAGGGACAGGGGGCTGTTGAGTCAGCCCCAGCATTTT
CDR3aa: CASRRDRGLLSQPQHF

abundance: once
d_gene: TRBD2
len: 15
v_gene: TRBV7-3
j_gene: TRBJ2-1
CDR3nt: TGTGCCAGCAGACTTAGCGGGAGCTCCTACAATGAGCAGTTCTTC
CDR3aa: CASRLSGSSYNEQFF

abundance: -
d_gene: TRBD2
len: 21
v_gene: TRBV14
j_gene: TRBJ2-3
CDR3nt: TGTGCCAGCAGCCCGCCTCTAATGATAGCGGGCAAGGCCCTCGGCACAGATACGCAGTATTTT
CDR3aa: CASSPPLMIAGKALGTDTQYF

abundance: -
d_gene: TRBD1
len: 15
v_gene: TRBV5-5
j_gene: TRBJ2-7
CDR3nt: TGTGCCAGCAGCTGGACAGGGGGCGAACTCTCCGAGCAGTACTTC
CDR3aa: CASSWTGGELSEQYF

abundance: -
d_gene: TRBD1
len: 13
v_gene: TRBV7-3
j_gene: TRBJ1-2
CDR3nt: TGTGCCAGCAGCCCCCAGGGGGGCCAAGGCTACACCTTC
CDR3aa: CASSPQGGQGYTF

abundance: -
d_gene: -
len: 17
v_gene: TRBV18
j_gene: TRBJ2-6
CDR3nt: TGTGCCAGCTCACCACTTGGGACTGAGTCTGGGGCCAACGTCCTGACTTTC
CDR3aa: CASSPLGTESGANVLTF

abundance: -
d_gene: -
len: 15
v_gene: TRBV19
j_gene: TRBJ1-3
CDR3nt: TGTGCCAGTAGTATAGGTCGCGTCTCTGGAAACACCATATATTTT
CDR3aa: CASSIGRVSGNTIYF

abundance: -
d_gene: TRBD2
len: 16
v_gene: TRBV18
j_gene: TRBJ2-3
CDR3nt: TGTGCCAGCACAACCCGACTAGCGGGGGTCCCAGATACGCAGTATTTT
CDR3aa: CASTTRLAGVPDTQYF

abundance: -
d_gene: -
len: 15
v_gene: TRBV5-6
j_gene: TRBJ1-5
CDR3nt: TGTGCCAGCAGCCGAGGGACTTTGGTAGATCAGCCCCAGCATTTT
CDR3aa: CASSRGTLVDQPQHF

abundance: -
d_gene: TRBD1
len: 13
v_gene: TRBV12-3/TRBV12-4
j_gene: TRBJ1-2
CDR3nt: TGTGCCAGTTCCCGGACAGGGAGTGGTGGCTACACCTTC
CDR3aa: CASSRTGSGGYTF

abundance: -
d_gene: TRBD2
len: 18
v_gene: TRBV7-9
j_gene: TRBJ2-3
CDR3nt: TGTGCCAGCAGCTTAGTCCCCGGACTAGCGGGACGCACAGATACGCAGTATTTT
CDR3aa: CASSLVPGLAGRTDTQYF

abundance: -
d_gene: -
len: 15
v_gene: TRBV7-2
j_gene: TRBJ1-2
CDR3nt: TGTGCCAGCAGCTTAGACCTCACAGGGTACTATGGCTACACCTTC
CDR3aa: CASSLDLTGYYGYTF

abundance: -
d_gene: TRBD2
len: 14
v_gene: TRBV10-3
j_gene: TRBJ2-5
CDR3nt: TGTGCCATCAGCGAGCGGGAGAAACAAGAGGCCCAGTACTTC
CDR3aa: CAISEREKQEAQYF